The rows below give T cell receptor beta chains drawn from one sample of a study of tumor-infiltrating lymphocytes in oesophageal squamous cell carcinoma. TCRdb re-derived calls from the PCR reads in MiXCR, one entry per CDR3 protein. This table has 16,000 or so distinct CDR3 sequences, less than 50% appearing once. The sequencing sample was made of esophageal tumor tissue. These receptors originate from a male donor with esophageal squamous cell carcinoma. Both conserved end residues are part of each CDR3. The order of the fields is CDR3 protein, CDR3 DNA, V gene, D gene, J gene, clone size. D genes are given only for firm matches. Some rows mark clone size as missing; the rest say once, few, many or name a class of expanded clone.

CDR3: CASSLGLGELFF
DNA: TGCGCCAGCAGCTTGGGCCTCGGGGAGCTGTTTTTT
V: TRBV5-1
D: NA
J: TRBJ2-2
size: once

CDR3: CASSTTDHIQYF
DNA: TGTGCCAGTAGTACCACGGACCACATTCAGTACTTC
V: TRBV19
D: NA
J: TRBJ2-4
size: NA

CDR3: CASSLRGADTQYF
DNA: TGTGCCAGTAGTCTCAGGGGGGCAGATACGCAGTATTTT
V: TRBV19
D: NA
J: TRBJ2-3
size: NA

CDR3: CASRQGSSYNEQFF
DNA: TGTGCCAGCCGGCAGGGGTCCTCCTACAATGAGCAGTTCTTC
V: TRBV11-2
D: NA
J: TRBJ2-1
size: few

CDR3: CASSLASGRYNEQFF
DNA: TGTGCCAGCAGCTTAGCTAGCGGGAGATACAATGAGCAGTTCTTC
V: TRBV7-6
D: TRBD2
J: TRBJ2-1
size: NA

CDR3: CASSLDLTSGPQFF
DNA: TGTGCCAGCAGCTTAGATCTTACTAGCGGACCGCAGTTCTTC
V: TRBV11-2
D: TRBD2
J: TRBJ2-1
size: NA

CDR3: CASSLTSGRVETQYF
DNA: TGTGCCAGCAGCCTAACTAGCGGGAGGGTTGAGACCCAGTACTTC
V: TRBV11-2
D: TRBD2
J: TRBJ2-5
size: NA

CDR3: CASSSMAGTQYEQYF
DNA: TGCGCCAGCAGCTCGATGGCCGGGACTCAATACGAGCAGTACTTC
V: TRBV5-1
D: NA
J: TRBJ2-7
size: many

CDR3: CASIREQGVFTNEKLFF
DNA: TGTGCCAGCATCCGGGAACAGGGGGTATTCACTAATGAAAAACTGTTTTTT
V: TRBV28
D: TRBD1
J: TRBJ1-4
size: NA

CDR3: CASSLTGYTEAFF
DNA: TGTGCCAGCAGTCTAACAGGGTACACTGAAGCTTTCTTT
V: TRBV12-3/TRBV12-4
D: NA
J: TRBJ1-1
size: NA

CDR3: CASSPQGQGLDEQYF
DNA: TGTGCCAGCAGCCCTCAAGGGCAAGGTTTGGACGAGCAGTACTTC
V: TRBV7-2
D: NA
J: TRBJ2-7
size: NA

CDR3: CASSYTLGGIQETQYF
DNA: TGTGCCAGCAGCTACACCTTGGGGGGGATACAAGAGACCCAGTACTTC
V: TRBV7-3
D: TRBD2
J: TRBJ2-5
size: NA

CDR3: CASNPETLNEKLFF
DNA: TGTGCCAGCAACCCCGAGACACTCAATGAAAAACTGTTTTTT
V: TRBV5-8
D: NA
J: TRBJ1-4
size: many

CDR3: CASSLQQGGWSPLHF
DNA: TGTGCCAGCAGCTTACAGCAGGGGGGCTGGTCACCCCTCCACTTC
V: TRBV7-2
D: NA
J: TRBJ2-7
size: medium-sized

CDR3: CASSWAGRETQYF
DNA: TGTGCCAGCAGCTGGGCAGGGCGGGAGACCCAGTACTTC
V: TRBV7-8
D: NA
J: TRBJ2-5
size: NA

CDR3: CASSLESASYNEQFF
DNA: TGTGCCAGCAGCTTAGAGTCGGCTTCCTACAATGAGCAGTTCTTC
V: TRBV7-2
D: NA
J: TRBJ2-1
size: NA

CDR3: CASSLLPRDTQYF
DNA: TGTGCCAGCAGTTTACTCCCCCGGGATACGCAGTATTTT
V: TRBV28
D: NA
J: TRBJ2-3
size: many

CDR3: CASRGTDREAFF
DNA: TGTGCCAGCAGAGGAACTGACAGGGAAGCTTTCTTT
V: TRBV6-6
D: NA
J: TRBJ1-1
size: NA

CDR3: CASSRSGPPYNEQFF
DNA: TGTGCCAGCTCACGTTCGGGCCCTCCCTACAATGAGCAGTTCTTC
V: TRBV18
D: NA
J: TRBJ2-1
size: few

CDR3: CAAGGRAASDTQAFF
DNA: TGTGCCGCCGGCGGCAGGGCGGCTTCGGACACTCAAGCTTTCTTT
V: TRBV28
D: NA
J: TRBJ1-1
size: NA

CDR3: CASSVQGAREQFF
DNA: TGTGCCAGCAGCGTCCAGGGGGCTCGGGAGCAGTTCTTC
V: TRBV9
D: TRBD1
J: TRBJ2-1
size: few

CDR3: CASSSLDSGGYEQYF
DNA: TGTGCCAGCAGCTCCCTAGATTCTGGGGGCTACGAGCAGTACTTC
V: TRBV11-2
D: NA
J: TRBJ2-7
size: NA

CDR3: CATSDAREQYF
DNA: TGTGCCACCAGTGATGCCCGAGAGCAGTACTTC
V: TRBV24-1
D: NA
J: TRBJ2-7
size: many

CDR3: CASSFPGLNSPLHF
DNA: TGTGCCAGCAGTTTTCCAGGGCTTAATTCACCCCTCCACTTC
V: TRBV28
D: NA
J: TRBJ2-5
size: NA

CDR3: CASSLGATAGTLHF
DNA: TGTGCCAGCAGCTTAGGGGCAACGGCTGGGACCCTCCACTTT
V: TRBV7-9
D: NA
J: TRBJ1-6
size: many

CDR3: CASDQGAPGGYTF
DNA: TGTGCCAGCGATCAGGGGGCCCCCGGTGGCTACACCTTC
V: TRBV7-9
D: TRBD1
J: TRBJ1-2
size: many